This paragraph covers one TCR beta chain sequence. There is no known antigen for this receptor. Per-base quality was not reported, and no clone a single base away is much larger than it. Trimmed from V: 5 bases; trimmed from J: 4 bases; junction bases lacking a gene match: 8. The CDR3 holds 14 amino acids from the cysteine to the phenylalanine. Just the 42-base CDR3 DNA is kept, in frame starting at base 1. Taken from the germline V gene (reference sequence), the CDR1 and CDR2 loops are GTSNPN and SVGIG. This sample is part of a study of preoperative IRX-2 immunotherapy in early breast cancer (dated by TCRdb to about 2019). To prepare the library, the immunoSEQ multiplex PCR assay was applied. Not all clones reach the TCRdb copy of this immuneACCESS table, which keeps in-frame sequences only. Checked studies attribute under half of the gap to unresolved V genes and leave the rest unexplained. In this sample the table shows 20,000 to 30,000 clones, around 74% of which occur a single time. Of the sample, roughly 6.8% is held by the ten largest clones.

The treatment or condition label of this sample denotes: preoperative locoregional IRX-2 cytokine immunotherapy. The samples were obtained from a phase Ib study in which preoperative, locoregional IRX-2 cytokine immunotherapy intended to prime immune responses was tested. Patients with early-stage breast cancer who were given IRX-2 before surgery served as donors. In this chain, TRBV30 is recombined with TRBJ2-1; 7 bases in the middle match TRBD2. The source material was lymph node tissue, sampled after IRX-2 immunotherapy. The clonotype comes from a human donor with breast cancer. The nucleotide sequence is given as TGTGCCTGGTCTGAGCGGGGCCTATACAATGAGCAGTTCTTC. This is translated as CAWSERGLYNEQFF.